One and the same sample provided the 5 T cell receptor beta chains below, sequenced in a study of graft-versus-host responses after intestinal transplantation. Sequencing used immunoSEQ multiplex PCR; TCRdb keeps in-frame clones, though not all of them. This sample has 2,000 to 3,000 clones, with 25% to 35% found just once. The material was alloreactive CD4+ T cells from a mixed lymphocyte reaction culture, obtained before transplantation. This sample's subset: CFSE-low proliferating T cells sorted from roughly 6-day pre-transplant mixed lymphocyte reaction (GvH or HvG direction). The receptors stem from a human patient who was an organ donor for intestinal transplantation.

The V gene is TRBV6-5, the J gene TRBJ1-2; the D gene is possibly TRBD1 (6 bases). V was trimmed by 6 bases and J by 4 bases, leaving 18 bases between them. The V gene's germline CDR1 is MNHEY and CDR2 SVGAGI. The CDR3 has 15 residues. The CDR3: CASRREGGAFYGYTF. CDR3 nucleotides: TGTGCCAGCAGGAGAGAAGGGGGAGCTTTCTATGGCTACACCTTC.

This clone is classed as large. V and J are TRBV30 and TRBJ1-2, with D perhaps TRBD1 (5 bases). V lost 2 bases to trimming and J lost 8 bases, with 15 bases between them. Germline CDR1 and CDR2: GTSNPN and SVGIG (reference sequence). The CDR3 totals 13 residues. The CDR3 sequence is CAWSSRQGQGYTF. The CDR3 DNA reads as TGTGCCTGGAGTTCCCGCCAGGGTCAGGGCTACACCTTC.

By sample fraction, this clone is large. V and J are TRBV5-1 and TRBJ2-5, with TRBD1 matching 10 bases. Trimming removed 4 bases from V and 4 bases from J; junction bases left unmatched: 4. Germline V gives CDR1 SGHRS, CDR2 YFSETQ. The CDR3 has 14 residues. DNA for the CDR3: TGCGCCAGCAGCCCCGGACAGGGGGGAGAGACCCAGTACTTC. Translating gives CASSPGQGGETQYF. Supplemented by reference TRBV5-1 and TRBJ2-5, the full variable domain reads KAGVTQTPRYLIKTRGQQVTLSCSPISGHRSVSWYQQTPGQGLQFLFEYFSETQRNKGNFPGRFSGRQFSNSRSEMNVSTLELGDSALYLCASSPGQGGETQYFGPGTRLLVL.

This chain joins TRBV28 and TRBJ1-2, with a possible D match to TRBD1 (5 bases). Germline V lookup: CDR1 MDHEN, CDR2 SYDVKM. V lost 2 bases to trimming and J lost 4 bases, with 5 bases between them. This CDR3 is 12 amino acids long. The CDR3 DNA follows: TGTGCCAGCAGTTTACAGGGCTATGGCTACACCTTC. Translated, it gives CASSLQGYGYTF.

Note on this clone: One base away lies a much larger clone, so this may be a sequencing read error. The V gene is TRBV30, the J gene TRBJ2-3; 8 nucleotides agree with TRBD1. Germline V gives CDR1 GTSNPN, CDR2 SVGIG (reference sequence). This CDR3 comprises 13 residues. The J segment lost 3 bases and the V segment lost 4 bases, leaving 3 bases of the junction unmatched. The CDR3, as DNA: TGTGCCTGGATTAGACAGGGGACAGATACGCAGTATTTT. It yields the protein CAWIRQGTDTQYF.